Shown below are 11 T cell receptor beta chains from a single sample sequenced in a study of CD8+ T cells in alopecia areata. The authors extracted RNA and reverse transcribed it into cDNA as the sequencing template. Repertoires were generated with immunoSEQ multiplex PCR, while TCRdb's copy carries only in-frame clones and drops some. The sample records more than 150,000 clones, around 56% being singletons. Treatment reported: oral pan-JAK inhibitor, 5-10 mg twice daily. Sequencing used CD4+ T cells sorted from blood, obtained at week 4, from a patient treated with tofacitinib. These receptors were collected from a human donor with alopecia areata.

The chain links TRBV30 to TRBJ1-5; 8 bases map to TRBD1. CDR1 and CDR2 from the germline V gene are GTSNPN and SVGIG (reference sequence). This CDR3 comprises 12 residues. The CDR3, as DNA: TGTGCTTCAAACAGGGGGGATCAGCCCCAGCATTTT. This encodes CASNRGDQPQHF.

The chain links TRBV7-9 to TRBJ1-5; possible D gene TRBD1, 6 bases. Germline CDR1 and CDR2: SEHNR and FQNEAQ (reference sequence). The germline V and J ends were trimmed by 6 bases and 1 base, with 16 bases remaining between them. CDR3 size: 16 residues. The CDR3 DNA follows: TGTGCCAGCAGTCGTGAACAGGGCGAAAGCAATCAGCCCCAGCATTTT. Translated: CASSREQGESNQPQHF.

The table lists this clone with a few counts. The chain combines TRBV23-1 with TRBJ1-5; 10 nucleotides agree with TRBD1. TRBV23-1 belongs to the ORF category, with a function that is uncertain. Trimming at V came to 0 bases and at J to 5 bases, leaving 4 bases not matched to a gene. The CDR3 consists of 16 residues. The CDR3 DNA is TGCGCCAGCAGTCAATCCGGGACAGGGGAAGATCAGCCCCAGCATTTT. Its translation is CASSQSGTGEDQPQHF.

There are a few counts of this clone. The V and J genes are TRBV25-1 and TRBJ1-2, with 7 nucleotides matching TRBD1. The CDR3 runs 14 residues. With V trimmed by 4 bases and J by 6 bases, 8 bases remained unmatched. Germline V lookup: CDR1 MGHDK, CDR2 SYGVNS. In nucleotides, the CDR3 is TGTGCCAGCAGTGCATCGGACAGGTTGGATGGCTACACCTTC. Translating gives CASSASDRLDGYTF.

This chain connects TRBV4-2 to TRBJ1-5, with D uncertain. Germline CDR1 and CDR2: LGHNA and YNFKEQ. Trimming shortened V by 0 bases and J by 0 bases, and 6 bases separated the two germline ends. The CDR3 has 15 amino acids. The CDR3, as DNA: TGTGCCAGCAGCCAAGAAGCGACTAGCAATCAGCCCCAGCATTTT. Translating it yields CASSQEATSNQPQHF.

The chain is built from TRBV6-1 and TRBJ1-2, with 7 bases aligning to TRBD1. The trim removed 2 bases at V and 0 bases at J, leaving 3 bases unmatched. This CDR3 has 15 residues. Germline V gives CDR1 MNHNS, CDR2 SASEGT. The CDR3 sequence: CASSERGTANYGYTF. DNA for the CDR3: TGTGCCAGCAGTGAACGCGGGACAGCTAACTATGGCTACACCTTC.

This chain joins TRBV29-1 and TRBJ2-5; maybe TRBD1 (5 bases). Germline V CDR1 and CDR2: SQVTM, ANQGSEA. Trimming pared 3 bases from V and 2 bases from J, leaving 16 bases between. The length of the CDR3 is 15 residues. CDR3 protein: CSVDRPWGPQETQYF. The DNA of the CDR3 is TGCAGCGTTGACAGGCCCTGGGGCCCTCAAGAGACCCAGTACTTC.

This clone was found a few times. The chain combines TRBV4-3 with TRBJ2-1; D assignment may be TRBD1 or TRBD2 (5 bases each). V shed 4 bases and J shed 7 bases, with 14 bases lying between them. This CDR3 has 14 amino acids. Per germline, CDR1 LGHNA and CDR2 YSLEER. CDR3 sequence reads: CASSLRDESNEQFF. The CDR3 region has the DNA TGCGCCAGCAGCCTCCGGGACGAGTCGAATGAGCAGTTCTTC.

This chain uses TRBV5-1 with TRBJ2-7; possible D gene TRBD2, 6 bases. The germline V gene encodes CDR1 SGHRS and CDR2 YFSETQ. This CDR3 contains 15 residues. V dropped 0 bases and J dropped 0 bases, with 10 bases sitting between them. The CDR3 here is CASSLAAGSSYEQYF. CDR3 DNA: TGCGCCAGCAGCTTGGCCGCGGGGAGCTCCTACGAGCAGTACTTC. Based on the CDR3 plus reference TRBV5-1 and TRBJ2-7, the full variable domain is KAGVTQTPRYLIKTRGQQVTLSCSPISGHRSVSWYQQTPGQGLQFLFEYFSETQRNKGNFPGRFSGRQFSNSRSEMNVSTLELGDSALYLCASSLAAGSSYEQYFGPGTRLTVT.

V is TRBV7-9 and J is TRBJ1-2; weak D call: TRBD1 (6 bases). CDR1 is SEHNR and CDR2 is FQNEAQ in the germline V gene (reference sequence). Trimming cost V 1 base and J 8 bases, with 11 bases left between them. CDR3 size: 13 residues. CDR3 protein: CASSLDPQGGYTF. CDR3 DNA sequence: TGTGCCAGCAGCTTAGACCCACAGGGCGGCTACACCTTC.

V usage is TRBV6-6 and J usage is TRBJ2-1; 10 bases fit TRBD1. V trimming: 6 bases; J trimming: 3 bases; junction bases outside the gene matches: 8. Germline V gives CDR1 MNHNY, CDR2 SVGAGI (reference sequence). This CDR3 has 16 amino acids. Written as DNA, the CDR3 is TGTGCCAGCAGGCCGACAGGGGGCCCTTACTACAATGAGCAGTTCTTC. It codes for CASRPTGGPYYNEQFF.